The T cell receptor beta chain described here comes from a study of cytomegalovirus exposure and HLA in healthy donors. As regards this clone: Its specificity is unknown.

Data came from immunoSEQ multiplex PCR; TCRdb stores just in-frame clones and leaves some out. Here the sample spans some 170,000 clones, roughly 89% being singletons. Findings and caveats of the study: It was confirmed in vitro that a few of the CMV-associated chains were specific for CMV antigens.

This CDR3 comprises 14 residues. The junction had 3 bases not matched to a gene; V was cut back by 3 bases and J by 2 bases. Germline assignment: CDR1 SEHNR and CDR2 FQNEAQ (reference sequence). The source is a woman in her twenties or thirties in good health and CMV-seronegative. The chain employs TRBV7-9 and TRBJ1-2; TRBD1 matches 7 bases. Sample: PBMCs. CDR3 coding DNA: TGTGCCAGCAGCTTGTCGGGACAGAACTATGGCTACACCTTC. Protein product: CASSLSGQNYGYTF.